The rows below give T cell receptor beta chains drawn from one sample of a study of CD8+ T cells in alopecia areata. Generated by immunoSEQ multiplex PCR, the TCRdb table keeps only in-frame clones and is missing some. The sample lists 120,000 to 150,000 clones; 70% to 90% were seen once. Source: CD8+ T cells sorted from blood, taken at week 4, from a patient treated with tofacitinib. These TCRs come from a human donor with alopecia areata. Each CDR3 is given with its conserved first and last residue. The order of the fields is V gene, D gene, J gene, CDR3 DNA, CDR3 protein. A D gene is named only where the DNA matches it firmly.

>TRBV5-4|NA|TRBJ2-7
TGTGCCAGCAGCTTGGACCGGAGTCCCTTCTACGAGCAGTACTTC
CASSLDRSPFYEQYF
>TRBV29-1|NA|TRBJ2-1
TGCAGCGTTGAAGATCCGGGACGCTTCTCCTACAATGAGCAGTTCTTC
CSVEDPGRFSYNEQFF
>TRBV7-9|NA|TRBJ2-5
TGTGCCAGCAGCTCGGGACTCGAAGCCCCATCCCAAGAGACCCAGTACTTC
CASSSGLEAPSQETQYF
>TRBV4-1|TRBD2|TRBJ2-7
TGCGCCAGCAGCCAGGGACTAGGGGGCTACGAGCAGTACTTC
CASSQGLGGYEQYF
>TRBV27|TRBD1|TRBJ2-7
TGTGCCAGCGCGGGGGAAGACAGGGGGATCTACGAGCAGTACTTC
CASAGEDRGIYEQYF
>TRBV29-1|NA|TRBJ1-1
TGCAGCGTTGAAGGTCCCTTGGGGATTTGGAACACTGAAGCTTTCTTT
CSVEGPLGIWNTEAFF
>TRBV4-1|NA|TRBJ2-1
TGCGCCAGCAGCCAATTTGCTAAACTAGGGGGGCGCGGCTACAATGAGCAGTTCTTC
CASSQFAKLGGRGYNEQFF
>TRBV29-1|TRBD2|TRBJ2-7
TGCAGCGTTAGGGGGACTAGCTCCGACGAGCAGTACTTC
CSVRGTSSDEQYF
>TRBV7-6|TRBD2|TRBJ2-3
TGTGCCAGCAGCGTACCCCTTCGAGCGGGAACGACAGATACGCAGTATTTT
CASSVPLRAGTTDTQYF
>TRBV6-5|NA|TRBJ1-2
TGTGCCAGCAGTTTTGGGGGCTCTTATGGCTACACCTTC
CASSFGGSYGYTF
>TRBV5-1|NA|TRBJ2-1
TGCGCCAGCAGCTTTACAGGGATTACCTACAATGAGCAGTTCTTC
CASSFTGITYNEQFF
>TRBV6-6|NA|TRBJ2-1
TGTGCCAGCAGTTACGGGAATGAGCAGTTCTTC
CASSYGNEQFF
>TRBV6-5|TRBD2|TRBJ2-7
TGTGCCAGCAGCGGGACTAGCGGCCCTTACGAGCAGTACTTC
CASSGTSGPYEQYF
>TRBV10-3|NA|TRBJ2-7
TGTGCCATCAGTGAGACCCGCGGACTGAAGACCCCCTACGAGCAGTACTTC
CAISETRGLKTPYEQYF
>TRBV7-9|TRBD1|TRBJ2-4
TGTGCCAGCAGCCCCCCGGTCGGGACAGTTCCTTTGGCCAAAAACATTCAGTACTTC
CASSPPVGTVPLAKNIQYF
>TRBV11-2|NA|TRBJ2-7
TGTGCCAGCAGCTTAGGGATCGACTACGAGCAGTACTTC
CASSLGIDYEQYF
>TRBV7-6|TRBD2|TRBJ2-3
TGTGCCAGCAGCTTAGGAGAAGCGGGAGTGGGGGATTTT
CASSLGEAGVGDF